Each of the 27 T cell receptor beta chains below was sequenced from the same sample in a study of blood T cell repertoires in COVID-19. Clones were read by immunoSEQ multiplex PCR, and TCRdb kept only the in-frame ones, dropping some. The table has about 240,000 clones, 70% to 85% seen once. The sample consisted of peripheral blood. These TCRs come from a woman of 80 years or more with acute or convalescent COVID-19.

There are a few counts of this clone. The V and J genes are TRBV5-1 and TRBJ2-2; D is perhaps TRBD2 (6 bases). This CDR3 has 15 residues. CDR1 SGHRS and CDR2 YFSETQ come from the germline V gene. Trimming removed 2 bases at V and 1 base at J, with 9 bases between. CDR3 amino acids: CASSFGGRNTGELFF. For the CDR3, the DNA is TGCGCCAGCAGCTTTGGGGGGAGGAACACCGGGGAGCTGTTTTTT.

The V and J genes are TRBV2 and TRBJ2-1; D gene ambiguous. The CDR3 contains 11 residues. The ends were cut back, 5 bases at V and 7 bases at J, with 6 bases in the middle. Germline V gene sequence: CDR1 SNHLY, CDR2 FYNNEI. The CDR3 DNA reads TGTGCCAGCAGTCCACAAAATGAGCAGTTCTTC. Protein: CASSPQNEQFF.

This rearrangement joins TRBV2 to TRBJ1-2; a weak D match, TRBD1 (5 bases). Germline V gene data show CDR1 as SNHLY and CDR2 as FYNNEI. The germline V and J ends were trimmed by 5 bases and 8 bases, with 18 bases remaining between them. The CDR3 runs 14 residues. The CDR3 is CASSRSQGESGYTF. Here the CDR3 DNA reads TGTGCCAGCAGTAGAAGCCAGGGTGAGAGCGGCTACACCTTC.

The chain's CDR3 is CASSDGQLAKNIQYF. In nucleotides, the CDR3 is TGTGCCAGCAGTGACGGACAGCTAGCCAAAAACATTCAGTACTTC. The chain employs TRBV2 and TRBJ2-4; D is possibly TRBD1 (6 bases). Between the trimmed V and J ends, which lost 3 bases and 0 bases, there was a span of 9 bases. The CDR3 is made up of 15 amino acids. Germline V gene sequence: CDR1 SNHLY, CDR2 FYNNEI.

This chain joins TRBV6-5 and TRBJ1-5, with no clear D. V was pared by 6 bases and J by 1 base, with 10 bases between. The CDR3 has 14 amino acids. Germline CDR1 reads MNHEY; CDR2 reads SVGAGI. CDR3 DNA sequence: TGTGCCAGCAGAGGAGAGAGCAGCAATCAGCCCCAGCATTTT. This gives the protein CASRGESSNQPQHF.

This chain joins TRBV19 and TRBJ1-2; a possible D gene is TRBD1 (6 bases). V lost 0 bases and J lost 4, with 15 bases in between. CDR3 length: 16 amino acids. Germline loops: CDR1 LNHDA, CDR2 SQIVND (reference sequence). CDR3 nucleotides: TGTGCCAGTAGTATAGATGTAAAGGGGACAATCTATGGCTACACCTTC. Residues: CASSIDVKGTIYGYTF.

The CDR3 DNA sequence: TGTGCCAGCAGCCACGTATCCGGGGAGCGGACTGAAGCTTTCTTT. It encodes CASSHVSGERTEAFF. The rearrangement joins TRBV3-1 (or the pseudogene TRBV3-2) to TRBJ1-1, with no clear D. The V gene lost 3 bases and the J gene lost 5 bases, with 16 bases spanning the gap. CDR1 LGHDT and CDR2 YNNKEL come from the germline V gene (reference sequence). This CDR3 is built from 15 residues.

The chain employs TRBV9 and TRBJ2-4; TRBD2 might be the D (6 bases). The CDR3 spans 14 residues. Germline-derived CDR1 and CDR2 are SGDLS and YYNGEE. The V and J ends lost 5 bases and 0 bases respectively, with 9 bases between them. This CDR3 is CASSSGLAKNIQYF. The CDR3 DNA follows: TGTGCCAGCAGTAGCGGACTAGCCAAAAACATTCAGTACTTC.

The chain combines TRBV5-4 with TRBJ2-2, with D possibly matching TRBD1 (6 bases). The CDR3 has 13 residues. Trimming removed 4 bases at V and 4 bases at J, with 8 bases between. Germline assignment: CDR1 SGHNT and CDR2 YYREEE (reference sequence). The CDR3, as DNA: TGTGCCAGCAGCGAACAGGGCACCGGGGAGCTGTTTTTT. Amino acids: CASSEQGTGELFF.

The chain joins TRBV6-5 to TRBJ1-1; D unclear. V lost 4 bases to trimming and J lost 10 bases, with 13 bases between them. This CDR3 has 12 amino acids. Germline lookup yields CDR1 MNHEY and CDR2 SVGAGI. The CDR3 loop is CASSSSTSGAFF. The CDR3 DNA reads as TGTGCCAGCAGTTCCTCAACCAGCGGAGCTTTCTTT.

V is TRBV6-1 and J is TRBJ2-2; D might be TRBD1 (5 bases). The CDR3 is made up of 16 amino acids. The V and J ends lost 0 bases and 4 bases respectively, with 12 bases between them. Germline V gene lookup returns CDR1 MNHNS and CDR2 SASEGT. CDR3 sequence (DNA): TGTGCCAGCAGTGAAGCTAGCAGGGCGATCACCGGGGAGCTGTTTTTT. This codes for CASSEASRAITGELFF.

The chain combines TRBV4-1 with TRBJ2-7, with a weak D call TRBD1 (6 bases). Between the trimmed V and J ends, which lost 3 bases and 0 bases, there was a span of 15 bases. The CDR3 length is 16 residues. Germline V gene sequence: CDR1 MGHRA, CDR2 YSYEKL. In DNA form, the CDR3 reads TGCGCCAGCAGCCATACCGACAGGACGCCCTCCTACGAGCAGTACTTC. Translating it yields CASSHTDRTPSYEQYF.

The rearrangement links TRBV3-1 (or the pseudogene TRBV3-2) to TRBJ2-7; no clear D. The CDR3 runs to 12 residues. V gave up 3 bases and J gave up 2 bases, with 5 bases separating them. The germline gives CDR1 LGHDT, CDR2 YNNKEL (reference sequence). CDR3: CASSQAAYEQYF. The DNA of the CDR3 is TGTGCCAGCAGCCAGGCCGCCTACGAGCAGTACTTC.

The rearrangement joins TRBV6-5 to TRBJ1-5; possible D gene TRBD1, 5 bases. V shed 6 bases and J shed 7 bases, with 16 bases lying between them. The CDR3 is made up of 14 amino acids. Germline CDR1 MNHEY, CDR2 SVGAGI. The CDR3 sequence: CASSTSQGRQPQHF. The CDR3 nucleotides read TGTGCCAGCAGCACCTCCCAGGGTAGGCAGCCCCAGCATTTT.

In nucleotides, the CDR3 is TGTGCCAGCAGGGCCGTGACAGGGAGTGGTAATTCACCCCTCCACTTT. This encodes CASRAVTGSGNSPLHF. J is TRBJ1-6 and V is TRBV2; 7 bases match TRBD1. V was pared by 6 bases and J by 6 bases, with 11 bases of the junction left unmatched. The CDR3 covers 16 residues. Germline CDR1 and CDR2: SNHLY and FYNNEI.

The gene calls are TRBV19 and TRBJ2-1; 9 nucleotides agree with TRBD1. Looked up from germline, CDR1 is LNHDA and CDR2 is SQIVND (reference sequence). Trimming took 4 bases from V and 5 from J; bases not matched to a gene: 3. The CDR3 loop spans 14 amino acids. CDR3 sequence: CASSRGQGNNEQFF. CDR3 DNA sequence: TGTGCCAGTAGTAGGGGACAGGGTAACAATGAGCAGTTCTTC.

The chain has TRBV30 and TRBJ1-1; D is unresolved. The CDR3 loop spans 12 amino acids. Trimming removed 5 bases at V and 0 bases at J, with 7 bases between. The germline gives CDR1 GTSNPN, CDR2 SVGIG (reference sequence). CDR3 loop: CAWGRLNTEAFF. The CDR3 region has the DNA TGTGCCTGGGGGCGGCTGAACACTGAAGCTTTCTTT.

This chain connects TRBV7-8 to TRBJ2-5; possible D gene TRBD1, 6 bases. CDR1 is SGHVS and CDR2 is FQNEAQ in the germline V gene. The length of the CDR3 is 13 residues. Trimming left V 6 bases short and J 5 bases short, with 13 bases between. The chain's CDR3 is CASRPGVEETQYF. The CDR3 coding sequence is TGTGCCAGCAGACCAGGGGTGGAGGAGACCCAGTACTTC.

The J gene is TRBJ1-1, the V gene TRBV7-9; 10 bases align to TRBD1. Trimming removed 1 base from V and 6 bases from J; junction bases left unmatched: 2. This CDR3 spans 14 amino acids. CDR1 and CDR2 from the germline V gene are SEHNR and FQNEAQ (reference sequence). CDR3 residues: CASSLVGQGAEAFF. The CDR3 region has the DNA TGTGCCAGCAGCTTAGTCGGACAGGGGGCTGAAGCTTTCTTT.

The CDR3 DNA reads as TGCGCCAGCAGCCAAGATGGGCACCTCAGCTCCTACAATGAGCAGTTCTTC. Translating gives CASSQDGHLSSYNEQFF. This chain connects TRBV4-1 to TRBJ2-1; D gene uncertain. CDR1 is MGHRA, CDR2 YSYEKL, per germline. The V end lost 0 bases, the J end lost 0 bases, and 12 bases lay between the germline ends. The CDR3 length is 17 residues.

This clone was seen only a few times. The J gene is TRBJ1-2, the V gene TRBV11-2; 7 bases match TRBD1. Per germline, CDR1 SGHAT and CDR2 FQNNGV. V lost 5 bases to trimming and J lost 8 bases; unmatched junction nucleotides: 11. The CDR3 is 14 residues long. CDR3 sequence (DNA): TGTGCCAGCAGCCGAAGACAGGGTATGGGAGGCTACACCTTC. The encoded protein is CASSRRQGMGGYTF. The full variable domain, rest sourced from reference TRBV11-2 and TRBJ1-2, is EAGVAQSPRYKIIEKRQSVAFWCNPISGHATLYWYQQILGQGPKLLIQFQNNGVVDDSQLPKDRFSAERLKGVDSTLKIQPAKLEDSAVYLCASSRRQGMGGYTFGSGTRLTVV.

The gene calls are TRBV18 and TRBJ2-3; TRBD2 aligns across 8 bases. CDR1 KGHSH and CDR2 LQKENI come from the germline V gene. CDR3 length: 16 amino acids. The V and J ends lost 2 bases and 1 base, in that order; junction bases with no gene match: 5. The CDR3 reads CASSPFGGAGTDTQYF. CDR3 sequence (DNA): TGTGCCAGCTCACCATTCGGGGGGGCTGGCACAGATACGCAGTATTTT.

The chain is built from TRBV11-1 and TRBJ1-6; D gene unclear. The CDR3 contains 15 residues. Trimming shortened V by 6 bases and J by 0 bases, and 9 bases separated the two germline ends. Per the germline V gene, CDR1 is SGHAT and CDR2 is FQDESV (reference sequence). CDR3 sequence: CASSTGSSYNSPLHF. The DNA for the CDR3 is TGTGCCAGCAGTACCGGGAGCTCCTATAATTCACCCCTCCACTTT.

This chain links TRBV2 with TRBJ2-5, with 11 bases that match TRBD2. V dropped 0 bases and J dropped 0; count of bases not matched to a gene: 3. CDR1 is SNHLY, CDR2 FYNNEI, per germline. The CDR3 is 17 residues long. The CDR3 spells CASSEALAGGNQETQYF. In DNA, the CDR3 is TGTGCCAGCAGTGAAGCGTTAGCGGGGGGGAACCAAGAGACCCAGTACTTC.

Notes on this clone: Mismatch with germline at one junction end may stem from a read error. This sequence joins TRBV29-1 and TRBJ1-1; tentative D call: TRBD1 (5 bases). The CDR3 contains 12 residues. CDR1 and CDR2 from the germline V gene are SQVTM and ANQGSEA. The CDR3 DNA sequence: TGCAGCGTCGACAAGGGTATAGGGGCCGTCGACTTT. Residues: CSVDKGIGAVDF.

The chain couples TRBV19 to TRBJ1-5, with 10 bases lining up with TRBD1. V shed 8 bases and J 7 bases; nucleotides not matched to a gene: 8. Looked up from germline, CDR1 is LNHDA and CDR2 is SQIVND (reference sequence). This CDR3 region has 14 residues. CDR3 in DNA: TGTGCCAGTCACCGGGACAGGGGCTTGCAGCCCCAGCATTTT. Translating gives CASHRDRGLQPQHF.

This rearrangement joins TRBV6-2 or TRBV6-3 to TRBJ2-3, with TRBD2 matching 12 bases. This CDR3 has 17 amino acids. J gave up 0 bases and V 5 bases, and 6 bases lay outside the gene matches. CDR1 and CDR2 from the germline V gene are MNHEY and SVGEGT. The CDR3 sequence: CASSGTSGPLSTDTQYF. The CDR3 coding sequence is TGTGCCAGCAGTGGGACTAGCGGGCCCCTAAGCACAGATACGCAGTATTTT.